The 5 T cell receptor beta chains below all came from one sample that was sequenced in a study of tumor-infiltrating lymphocytes in oesophageal squamous cell carcinoma. TCRdb itself ran the PCR reads through MiXCR, one entry per CDR3 protein. The sample lists 10,000 or so distinct CDR3 sequences, roughly 58% occurring once. Sequencing was performed on esophageal tumor tissue. All receptors come from a female donor with esophageal squamous cell carcinoma.

V usage is TRBV7-9 and J usage is TRBJ1-1, with D hard to call. This CDR3 has 12 amino acids. Trimming took off 2 bases at V and 6 bases at J, with 7 bases between the two ends. In germline, CDR1 is SEHNR, CDR2 FQNEAQ (reference sequence). In DNA, the CDR3 is TGTGCCAGCAGCTTAACTTCGGCTGAAGCTTTCTTT. As protein: CASSLTSAEAFF.

The chain carries TRBV5-1 and TRBJ2-3; 7 bases match TRBD1. Gene TRBJ2-5 matches the end of the DNA better, so the J call may be wrong. Germline CDR1 is SGHRS and CDR2 is YFSETQ. The CDR3 is made up of 14 amino acids. The CDR3 loop is CASSTGRGQETQYF. In nucleotides, the CDR3 is TGCGCCAGCAGCACGGGCAGGGGGCAAGAGACCCAGTACTTC.

The chain recombines TRBV7-2 with TRBJ2-7; no firm D call. The J call may be incorrect, as the DNA end agrees better with TRBJ2-5. There are 12 residues in the CDR3. Germline lookup yields CDR1 SGHTA and CDR2 FQGNSA. The CDR3 is CASSLMRETQYF. The CDR3 DNA follows: TGTGCCAGCAGCTTAATGAGAGAGACCCAGTACTTC.

V is TRBV7-2 and J is TRBJ2-7; 10 nucleotides agree with TRBD1. The CDR3 runs to 16 residues. The trim removed 4 bases at V and 2 bases at J, leaving 8 bases unmatched. CDR1 SGHTA and CDR2 FQGNSA come from the germline V gene. The CDR3 sequence: CASSSSGGTGAYEQYF. The CDR3 DNA follows: TGTGCCAGCAGCTCCTCTGGTGGGACAGGGGCCTACGAGCAGTACTTC. The full variable domain, rest sourced from reference TRBV7-2 and TRBJ2-7, is GAGVSQSPSNKVTEKGKDVELRCDPISGHTALYWYRQSLGQGLEFLIYFQGNSAPDKSGLPSDRFSAERTGGSVSTLTIQRTQQEDSAVYLCASSSSGGTGAYEQYFGPGTRLTVT.

Relative to its sample, this clonotype is medium-sized. V usage is TRBV10-2 and J usage is TRBJ1-2, with TRBD1 as a possible D gene (5 bases). V was shortened by 3 bases and J by 7 bases, with 6 bases between the two germline ends. Germline V gene data show CDR1 as WSHSY and CDR2 as SAAADI. The CDR3 runs to 11 residues. CDR3 loop: CASSEGVGYTF. The CDR3 DNA sequence: TGCGCCAGCAGTGAAGGGGTTGGCTACACCTTC.